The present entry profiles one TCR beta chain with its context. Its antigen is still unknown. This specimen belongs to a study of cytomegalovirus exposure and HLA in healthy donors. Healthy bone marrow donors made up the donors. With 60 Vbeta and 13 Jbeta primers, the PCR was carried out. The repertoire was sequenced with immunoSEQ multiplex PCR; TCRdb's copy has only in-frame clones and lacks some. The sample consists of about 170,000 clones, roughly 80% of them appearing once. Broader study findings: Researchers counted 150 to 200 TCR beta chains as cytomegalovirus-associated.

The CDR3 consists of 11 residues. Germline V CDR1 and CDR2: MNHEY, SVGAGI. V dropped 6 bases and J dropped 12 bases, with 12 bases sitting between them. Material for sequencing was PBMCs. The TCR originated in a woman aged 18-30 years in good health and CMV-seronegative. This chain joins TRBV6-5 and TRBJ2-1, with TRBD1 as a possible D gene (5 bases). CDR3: CASSDSRGQFF. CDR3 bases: TGTGCCAGCAGCGACAGTCGTGGGCAGTTCTTC.